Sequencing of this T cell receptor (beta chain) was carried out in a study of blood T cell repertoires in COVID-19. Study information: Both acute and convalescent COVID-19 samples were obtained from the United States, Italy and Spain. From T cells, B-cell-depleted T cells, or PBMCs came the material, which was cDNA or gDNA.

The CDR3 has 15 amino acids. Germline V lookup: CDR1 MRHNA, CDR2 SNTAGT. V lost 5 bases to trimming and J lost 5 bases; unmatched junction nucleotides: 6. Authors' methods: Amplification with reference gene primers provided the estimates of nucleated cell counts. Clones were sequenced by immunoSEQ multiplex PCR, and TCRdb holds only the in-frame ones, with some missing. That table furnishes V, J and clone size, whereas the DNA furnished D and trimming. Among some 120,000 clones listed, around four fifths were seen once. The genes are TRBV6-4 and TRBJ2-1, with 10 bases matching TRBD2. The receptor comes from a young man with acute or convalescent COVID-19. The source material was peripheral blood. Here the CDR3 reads CASSSLAGVDNEQFF. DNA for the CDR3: TGTGCCAGCAGTTCTCTAGCGGGAGTCGACAATGAGCAGTTCTTC.